The 27 T cell receptor beta chains given below trace back to one sample, sequenced in a study of blood T cells in healthy people across ages. Through a sample-barcoded 5' primer and a J-beta primer mix, a second PCR was run for roughly 7 to 12 cycles. MiXCR, run by TCRdb on the 5' RACE reads, gives a single entry per CDR3 protein. The sample contains 450,000 to 600,000 distinct CDR3 sequences, about 25% of which appear only once. The same data also contributed to another study, on T cells of mothers and their children.

The sample was blood. The source of these receptors is a boy between 2 and 15 years old in good health.

This clonotype was seen only a few times. The chain couples TRBV28 to TRBJ1-2, with TRBD1 matching over 8 bases. Germline lookup yields CDR1 MDHEN and CDR2 SYDVKM. Unmatched junction bases numbered 6, after V lost 10 bases and J lost 2 bases. This CDR3 spans 13 amino acids. The DNA for the CDR3 is TGTGCCAACAGACAGGGGCCCAACTATGGCTACACCTTC. This encodes CANRQGPNYGYTF.

The chain carries TRBV12-3 or TRBV12-4 and TRBJ1-1; D remains ambiguous. This CDR3 has 13 amino acids. Trimming shortened V by 5 bases and J by 7 bases, and 14 bases separated the two germline ends. CDR3 protein: CASSTKPVIEAFF. As DNA, the CDR3 is TGTGCCAGCAGTACCAAACCCGTTATTGAAGCTTTCTTT.

The genes are TRBV2 and TRBJ2-5; D ambiguous. Germline loops: CDR1 SNHLY, CDR2 FYNNEI. The CDR3 contains 13 residues. Trimming stripped 5 bases from V and 1 base from J, with 8 bases between. In DNA, the CDR3 is TGTGCCAGCAGTTTTGTGGGCCAAGAGACCCAGTACTTC. Amino acid sequence: CASSFVGQETQYF. Full variable domain (outside the CDR3, taken from reference TRBV2 and TRBJ2-5): EPEVTQTPSHQVTQMGQEVILRCVPISNHLYFYWYRQILGQKVEFLVSFYNNEISEKSEIFDDQFSVERPDGSNFTLKIRSTKLEDSAMYFCASSFVGQETQYFGPGTRLLVL.

The rearrangement joins TRBV19 to TRBJ2-7; 7 positions match TRBD1. The ends lost 5 bases at V and 0 bases at J; junction bases unmatched: 7. Germline V gene data show CDR1 as LNHDA and CDR2 as SQIVND (reference sequence). The CDR3 loop spans 15 amino acids. The chain's CDR3 is CASSQQGPGSYEQYF. CDR3 bases: TGTGCCAGTAGTCAACAGGGGCCGGGCTCCTACGAGCAGTACTTC.

Of note for this clonotype: The germline gene is not matched at one end of the junction; a read error may be the cause. This chain uses TRBV27 with TRBJ2-1; TRBD2 matches 12 bases. Looked up from germline, CDR1 is MNHEY and CDR2 is SMNVEV (reference sequence). The CDR3 extends over 16 amino acids. The CDR3 reads CASSLAGGLLEETRYF. The DNA of the CDR3 is TGTGCCAGCAGCCTAGCGGGGGGGCTTCTCGAAGAGACCCGGTACTTC.

The rearrangement links TRBV19 to TRBJ2-3, with 14 bases identical to TRBD2. Germline assignment: CDR1 LNHDA and CDR2 SQIVND (reference sequence). The CDR3 loop spans 19 amino acids. J was trimmed by 3 bases and V by 6 bases; bases with no gene match: 14. The CDR3 sequence is CASRGGRLAGGPATDTQYF. In nucleotides, the CDR3 is TGTGCCAGTAGGGGAGGGAGACTAGCGGGAGGGCCGGCGACAGATACGCAGTATTTT. The full variable domain, completed using reference TRBV19 and TRBJ2-3, is DGGITQSPKYLFRKEGQNVTLSCEQNLNHDAMYWYRQDPGQGLRLIYYSQIVNDFQKGDIAEGYSVSREKKESFPLTVTSAQKNPTAFYLCASRGGRLAGGPATDTQYFGPGTRLTVL.

V is TRBV29-1 and J is TRBJ1-4; a possible D gene is TRBD1 (6 bases). The germline gives CDR1 SQVTM, CDR2 ANQGSEA. The CDR3 sequence is 13 residues long. Trimming pared 6 bases from V and 6 bases from J, leaving 14 bases between. CDR3 in amino acids: CSVGQGSYEKLFF. Written as DNA, the CDR3 is TGCAGCGTGGGGCAGGGGTCATATGAAAAACTGTTTTTT.

This clonotype was detected only a few times. The chain uses TRBV6-5 and TRBJ2-5, with D unresolved. Near its end, the DNA agrees better with TRBJ2-1, so the J call may be wrong. This CDR3 is built from 14 residues. Germline V gene data show CDR1 as MNHEY and CDR2 as SVGAGI. As DNA, the CDR3 is TGTGCCAGCAGTTACTCACCAGCTAACAATGAGCAGTTCTTC. Translated, it gives CASSYSPANNEQFF.

The V and J genes are TRBV6-1 and TRBJ2-7; TRBD2 matches at 8 bases. The CDR3 contains 14 residues. J lost 4 bases, V lost 6 bases, and 8 bases had no gene match. CDR1 is MNHNS and CDR2 is SASEGT in the germline V gene. Here the CDR3 reads CASRGAGGGYEQYF. The CDR3 DNA sequence: TGTGCCAGCAGGGGGGCGGGAGGAGGTTACGAGCAGTACTTC.

There are a few counts of this clonotype. This chain links TRBV5-1 with TRBJ2-3; TRBD1 is a possible D gene (5 bases). The CDR3 is 13 residues long. With 4 bases removed from V and 6 bases from J, the gap between germline ends came to 12 bases. The germline V gene encodes CDR1 SGHRS and CDR2 YFSETQ. The CDR3 is CASSPPGHDTQYF. DNA for the CDR3: TGCGCCAGCAGCCCCCCAGGGCACGATACGCAGTATTTT.

This clonotype showed up just a few times. This rearrangement joins TRBV7-2 to TRBJ1-5; D may be TRBD1 (6 bases). Germline V gene sequence: CDR1 SGHTA, CDR2 FQGNSA. V dropped 0 bases and J dropped 3 bases, with 12 bases sitting between them. The CDR3 length is 16 residues. The CDR3 bases are TGTGCCAGCAGCTTAGCGGGGGCAGGGGTCAATCAGCCCCAGCATTTT. The encoded protein is CASSLAGAGVNQPQHF.

The V call is TRBV20-1, the J call TRBJ2-5, with D perhaps given as TRBD1 or TRBD2 (6 bases each). Germline V gene sequence: CDR1 DFQATT, CDR2 SNEGSKA (reference sequence). CDR3 length: 15 amino acids. The V end lost 0 bases, the J end lost 4 bases, and 15 bases lay between the germline ends. CDR3 sequence reads: CSARDMRGVGETQYF. The CDR3 DNA reads as TGCAGTGCTAGAGATATGAGGGGGGTAGGAGAGACCCAGTACTTC.

This clonotype was recorded a few times. CDR3 loop: CASSWDRENGELFF. The CDR3 DNA sequence: TGTGCCAGCAGTTGGGACAGGGAAAACGGGGAGCTGTTTTTT. The rearrangement joins TRBV12-3 or TRBV12-4 to TRBJ2-2, with 9 bases fitting TRBD1. The CDR3 runs 14 residues. V lost 4 bases to trimming and J lost 7 bases; unmatched junction nucleotides: 4.

There are a few counts of this clonotype. The V gene is TRBV7-2, the J gene TRBJ1-2, with D perhaps TRBD1 (6 bases). Per germline, CDR1 SGHTA and CDR2 FQGNSA. This CDR3 contains 18 residues. V lost 1 base and J lost 3, with 21 bases in between. The CDR3 here is CASSLVRGTTPRDYGYTF. CDR3 bases: TGTGCCAGCAGCTTAGTACGGGGGACAACCCCAAGGGACTATGGCTACACCTTC.

V gene TRBV20-1 combines with J gene TRBJ2-5, with D unresolved. The CDR3 loop spans 16 amino acids. Germline V gene data show CDR1 as DFQATT and CDR2 as SNEGSKA (reference sequence). Trimming stripped 6 bases from V and 5 bases from J, with 25 bases between. The DNA for the CDR3 is TGCAGTGCCATTCTCTTCCGCGAAGGGTGGGATGAGACCCAGTACTTC. Amino acid sequence: CSAILFREGWDETQYF.

This chain joins TRBV6-5 and TRBJ1-4, with a weak D call TRBD1 (5 bases). Trimming removed 6 bases from V and 4 bases from J, with 12 bases in between. The CDR3 extends over 14 amino acids. Germline assignment: CDR1 MNHEY and CDR2 SVGAGI. Written as DNA, the CDR3 is TGTGCCAGCAGGCGGGACCTCCGTAATGAAAAACTGTTTTTT. Translation: CASRRDLRNEKLFF.

The chain combines TRBV29-1 with TRBJ2-1; the match to TRBD2 covers 11 bases. J gave up 12 bases and V 6 bases, and 7 bases lay outside the gene matches. Germline V CDR1 and CDR2: SQVTM, ANQGSEA. CDR3 length equals 12 residues. Here the CDR3 DNA reads TGCAGCGTCTCGACTAGCGGGGAGGGGCAGTTCTTC. Residues: CSVSTSGEGQFF.

This chain connects TRBV20-1 to TRBJ2-1; 10 bases line up with TRBD1. Germline V lookup: CDR1 DFQATT, CDR2 SNEGSKA (reference sequence). The CDR3 consists of 15 residues. The V and J ends lost 0 bases and 9 bases, in that order; junction bases with no gene match: 8. CDR3 sequence: CSARDRGQGKGEQFF. DNA for the CDR3: TGCAGTGCTAGAGATCGGGGACAGGGGAAGGGTGAGCAGTTCTTC.

This chain connects TRBV5-6 to TRBJ2-7; D uncertain. This CDR3 is 13 amino acids long. V gave up 5 bases and J gave up 3 bases, with 12 bases separating them. Germline V gives CDR1 SGHDT, CDR2 YYEEEE. The CDR3 nucleotides read TGTGCCAGCAGTTCATCGGCCTACTACGAGCAGTACTTC. Amino acid sequence: CASSSSAYYEQYF. Full variable domain (outside the CDR3, taken from reference TRBV5-6 and TRBJ2-7): DAGVTQSPTHLIKTRGQQVTLRCSPKSGHDTVSWYQQALGQGPQFIFQYYEEEERQRGNFPDRFSGHQFPNYSSELNVNALLLGDSALYLCASSSSAYYEQYFGPGTRLTVT.

There are a few counts of this clonotype. This chain connects TRBV3-1 to TRBJ2-2; D call uncertain. The CDR3 totals 15 residues. V lost 4 bases to trimming and J lost 5 bases, with 14 bases between them. The germline V gene has CDR1 LGHDT and CDR2 YNNKEL (reference sequence). The CDR3 protein is CASSPMDVGTGELFF. The CDR3, as DNA: TGTGCCAGCAGCCCGATGGACGTGGGGACCGGGGAGCTGTTTTTT. Full variable domain (remainder filled in from reference TRBV3-1 and TRBJ2-2): DTAVSQTPKYLVTQMGNDKSIKCEQNLGHDTMYWYKQDSKKFLKIMFSYNNKELIINETVPNRFSPKSPDKAHLNLHINSLELGDSAVYFCASSPMDVGTGELFFGEGSRLTVL.

The table lists this clonotype with a few counts. The V and J genes are TRBV9 and TRBJ2-5; possible D gene TRBD1, 6 bases. The J call is in doubt because the DNA end fits TRBJ2-1 better. CDR1 and CDR2 (germline): SGDLS, YYNGEE. This CDR3 has 14 amino acids. The CDR3 protein is CASSVSGDGYGQFF. The CDR3 DNA sequence: TGTGCCAGCAGTGTTTCAGGGGACGGATACGGGCAGTTCTTC.

The rearrangement uses TRBV6-5 and TRBJ2-7; TRBD1 might be the D (5 bases). Germline values: CDR1 MNHEY, CDR2 SVGAGI. CDR3 length equals 13 residues. Trimming left V 3 bases short and J 7 bases short, with 13 bases between. CDR3 in amino acids: CASSYSSGIEQYF. The CDR3 bases are TGTGCCAGCAGTTATTCCTCAGGGATTGAGCAGTACTTC.

The rearrangement uses TRBV4-2 and TRBJ2-5; no definite D call. The CDR3 is made up of 14 amino acids. The germline V gene has CDR1 LGHNA and CDR2 YNFKEQ. The V gene lost 1 base and the J gene lost 1 base, with 7 bases spanning the gap. CDR3: CASSQVPSQETQYF. CDR3 bases: TGTGCCAGCAGCCAAGTTCCATCCCAAGAGACCCAGTACTTC.

A few counts support this clonotype. The chain joins TRBV11-2 to TRBJ2-5; D not certain. Trimming pared 2 bases from V and 1 base from J, leaving 14 bases between. CDR1 and CDR2 from the germline V gene are SGHAT and FQNNGV. The CDR3 consists of 16 residues. The CDR3, as DNA: TGTGCCAGCAGCTTATCGATCCGTGGACCCCAAGAGACCCAGTACTTC. This sequence encodes CASSLSIRGPQETQYF.

This clonotype was counted a single time. V usage is TRBV20-1 and J usage is TRBJ1-4; 9 nucleotides match TRBD1. There are 16 residues in the CDR3. The V gene end was trimmed by 3 bases and the J gene end by 3 bases; junction bases not matched to a gene: 8. Germline loops: CDR1 DFQATT, CDR2 SNEGSKA (reference sequence). Here the CDR3 DNA reads TGCAGTGCTAGGACTCCGGGACAGGGCCCTAATGAAAAACTGTTTTTT. Its protein is CSARTPGQGPNEKLFF.

This chain joins TRBV7-9 and TRBJ2-5, with 7 bases lining up with TRBD1. The length of the CDR3 is 15 residues. The germline V gene encodes CDR1 SEHNR and CDR2 FQNEAQ (reference sequence). V was clipped by 5 bases and J by 4 bases; unmatched bases: 10. The chain's CDR3 is CASSLLDRAGETQYF. The CDR3 DNA follows: TGTGCCAGCAGCCTCCTAGACAGGGCCGGAGAGACCCAGTACTTC.

This chain joins TRBV19 and TRBJ2-4; tentatively, D is TRBD1 (6 bases). The CDR3 has 11 residues. Germline CDR1 is LNHDA and CDR2 is SQIVND (reference sequence). Trimming stripped 6 bases from V and 8 bases from J, with 8 bases between. CDR3 protein: CASRTGDIQYF. In DNA, the CDR3 is TGTGCCAGTAGGACAGGTGACATTCAGTACTTC.